Below, 26 T cell receptor beta chains from the same sample are listed, as sequenced in a study of cytomegalovirus exposure and HLA in healthy donors. Primers: 60 Vbeta forward and 13 Jbeta reverse. Generated by immunoSEQ multiplex PCR, the TCRdb table keeps only in-frame clones and is missing some. This table has around 50,000 clones, approximately 70% appearing once. Sequencing was performed on PBMCs. The receptors were gathered from a young man in good health and CMV-seronegative.

There are a few counts of this clone. The chain is built from TRBV4-1 and TRBJ2-2; 11 nucleotides match TRBD1. J lost 6 bases, V lost 4 bases, and 10 bases had no gene match. This CDR3 region has 17 residues. Germline CDR1 MGHRA, CDR2 YSYEKL. In DNA, the CDR3 is TGCGCCAGCAGCCGCCTTGAAGGGACAGGGGGATCCGGGGAGCTGTTTTTT. Protein sequence: CASSRLEGTGGSGELFF.

The V gene is TRBV19, the J gene TRBJ2-5; 7 bases match TRBD2. The trim removed 3 bases at V and 5 bases at J, leaving 12 bases unmatched. The CDR3 totals 16 residues. The germline V gene has CDR1 LNHDA and CDR2 SQIVND (reference sequence). The CDR3 DNA follows: TGTGCCAGTAGTATCCCCAGCGGGATATGGGGGGAGACCCAGTACTTC. Amino acids: CASSIPSGIWGETQYF.

V usage is TRBV7-2 and J usage is TRBJ2-5; 11 nucleotides align to TRBD2. V lost 3 bases, J lost 2 bases, and 2 bases stayed unmatched. Germline CDR1 SGHTA, CDR2 FQGNSA. The length of the CDR3 is 15 residues. The CDR3 loop reads CASSLTSGAQETQYF. In nucleotides, the CDR3 is TGTGCCAGCAGCTTGACTAGCGGGGCACAAGAGACCCAGTACTTC.

This chain connects TRBV5-6 to TRBJ1-1; no clear D. Germline CDR1 is SGHDT and CDR2 is YYEEEE. The CDR3 is made up of 13 amino acids. Trimming stripped 3 bases from V and 7 bases from J, with 13 bases between. The CDR3 sequence: CASSWVAGNEAFF. The CDR3 bases are TGTGCCAGCAGCTGGGTCGCGGGGAATGAAGCTTTCTTT.

In DNA form, the CDR3 reads TGCGCCAGCAGTGACGGAGGGGCAGCCTACGAGCAGTACTTC. Translation: CASSDGGAAYEQYF. V is TRBV10-1 and J is TRBJ2-7; weak D call: TRBD2 (6 bases). V dropped 3 bases and J dropped 2 bases, with 11 bases sitting between them. CDR3 length: 14 amino acids. Germline V gene sequence: CDR1 WNHNN, CDR2 SYGVQD (reference sequence).

This rearrangement joins TRBV18 to TRBJ2-4, with D unclear. The CDR3 sequence is 16 residues long. V was cut by 5 bases and J by 0 bases, with 14 bases left in between. Germline values: CDR1 KGHSH, CDR2 LQKENI. Here the CDR3 reads CASSGSFTLAKNIQYF. CDR3 bases: TGTGCCAGCTCAGGCTCCTTCACCCTAGCCAAAAACATTCAGTACTTC.

The chain carries TRBV7-8 and TRBJ2-7, with 9 bases lining up with TRBD1. This CDR3 has 17 residues. The V and J ends lost 4 bases and 4 bases, in that order; junction bases with no gene match: 14. CDR1 is SGHVS, CDR2 FQNEAQ, per germline. In nucleotides, the CDR3 is TGTGCCAGCAGCTCCCTCCCGGGACAGGGCCGGGGGTACGAGCAGTACTTC. It yields the protein CASSSLPGQGRGYEQYF.

This clone was found once. The gene calls are TRBV30 and TRBJ2-1, with 9 bases aligning to TRBD2. Germline lookup yields CDR1 GTSNPN and CDR2 SVGIG (reference sequence). This CDR3 is built from 14 residues. The trim removed 2 bases at V and 2 bases at J, leaving 1 base unmatched. The CDR3 DNA sequence: TGTGCCTGGAGTAGACTAGCGGCCTACAATGAGCAGTTCTTC. Translating it yields CAWSRLAAYNEQFF.

This rearrangement joins TRBV5-1 to TRBJ2-3; 10 bases are a match to TRBD2. This CDR3 is 18 amino acids long. Germline lookup yields CDR1 SGHRS and CDR2 YFSETQ. After removal of 3 bases from V and 4 bases from J, the junction contained 14 bases not matched to a gene. This CDR3 is CASSSTPYNLAGADTQYF. The CDR3 coding sequence is TGCGCCAGCAGCTCGACACCTTATAACCTAGCGGGAGCAGATACGCAGTATTTT.

The table lists this clone with a few counts. The chain recombines TRBV10-1 with TRBJ2-7, with 8 positions matching TRBD1. The CDR3 contains 14 residues. The V gene end was trimmed by 6 bases and the J gene end by 2 bases; junction bases not matched to a gene: 6. Germline CDR1 is WNHNN and CDR2 is SYGVQD (reference sequence). The CDR3 loop reads CASRAGTGPYEQYF. CDR3 nucleotide sequence: TGCGCCAGCAGAGCCGGGACAGGACCCTACGAGCAGTACTTC.

V and J are TRBV6-1 and TRBJ2-5; D is possibly TRBD1 (8 bases). With the DNA end fitting TRBJ2-7 better, the J assignment may be wrong. Germline CDR1 and CDR2: MNHNS and SASEGT. The CDR3 has 14 amino acids. CDR3 DNA sequence: TGTGCCAGCAGACCGACAGGGGAGGGTTACGAGCAGTACTTC. Translated, it gives CASRPTGEGYEQYF.

This clone was detected only a few times. The rearrangement uses TRBV5-1 and TRBJ2-7; a possible D gene is TRBD2 (6 bases). Germline V gene data show CDR1 as SGHRS and CDR2 as YFSETQ. This CDR3 contains 13 residues. Trimming removed 6 bases from V and 3 bases from J, with 13 bases in between. CDR3: CASNGGQGYEQYF. CDR3 bases: TGCGCCAGCAACGGAGGGCAGGGCTACGAGCAGTACTTC. The whole variable domain, remainder taken from reference TRBV5-1 and TRBJ2-7, is KAGVTQTPRYLIKTRGQQVTLSCSPISGHRSVSWYQQTPGQGLQFLFEYFSETQRNKGNFPGRFSGRQFSNSRSEMNVSTLELGDSALYLCASNGGQGYEQYFGPGTRLTVT.

V and J are TRBV14 and TRBJ1-1, with D maybe TRBD1 (5 bases). This CDR3 region has 14 residues. Germline lookup yields CDR1 SGHDN and CDR2 FVKESK. V lost 4 bases, J lost 5 bases, and 14 bases lay in between. This chain's CDR3 is CASSRTGRGTEAFF. The CDR3 DNA is TGTGCCAGCAGCCGAACAGGACGAGGTACTGAAGCTTTCTTT. The full variable domain, with the rest looked up from reference TRBV14 and TRBJ1-1, is EAGVTQFPSHSVIEKGQTVTLRCDPISGHDNLYWYRRVMGKEIKFLLHFVKESKQDESGMPNNRFLAERTGGTYSTLKVQPAELEDSGVYFCASSRTGRGTEAFFGQGTRLTVV.

The chain employs TRBV5-5 and TRBJ2-2; possible D gene TRBD1, 7 bases. Trimming pared 2 bases from V and 5 bases from J, leaving 16 bases between. Germline CDR1 SGHKS, CDR2 YYEKEE (reference sequence). The CDR3 has 16 amino acids. CDR3 nucleotide sequence: TGTGCCAGCAGCTTTGGGGTGTCAGGGGGGACCGGGGAGCTGTTTTTT. This sequence encodes CASSFGVSGGTGELFF.

The V call is TRBV5-1, the J call TRBJ1-1; 7 nucleotides match TRBD1. The CDR3 contains 14 residues. J was trimmed by 2 bases and V by 9 bases; bases with no gene match: 10. CDR1 and CDR2 (germline): SGHRS, YFSETQ. The CDR3 sequence: CAKLTGTANTEAFF. The CDR3 DNA reads TGCGCCAAGTTGACCGGGACAGCAAACACTGAAGCTTTCTTT.

The genes are TRBV5-1 and TRBJ1-1; D possibly corresponds to TRBD1 (5 bases). The germline V and J ends were trimmed by 0 bases and 0 bases, with 18 bases remaining between them. CDR1 and CDR2 (germline): SGHRS, YFSETQ. This CDR3 has 18 amino acids. CDR3 amino acids: CASSLDFRVRNMNTEAFF. The CDR3 nucleotides read TGCGCCAGCAGCTTGGATTTCAGGGTACGAAACATGAACACTGAAGCTTTCTTT.

This chain uses TRBV12-5 with TRBJ1-5, with D tentatively TRBD1 (5 bases). The CDR3 loop spans 13 amino acids. The germline CDR1 and CDR2 sequences are LGHNT and FRNRAP. V lost 8 bases, J lost 4 bases, and 12 bases lay in between. CDR3 loop: CASRRGTNQPQHF. CDR3 DNA: TGTGCTAGTCGGAGGGGAACAAATCAGCCCCAGCATTTT.

This clone was observed a few times. The J gene is TRBJ2-2, the V gene TRBV6-4; 10 bases align to TRBD2. Unmatched junction bases numbered 4, after V lost 6 bases and J lost 3 bases. The germline V gene encodes CDR1 MRHNA and CDR2 SNTAGT. The CDR3 extends over 15 amino acids. CDR3 amino acids: CASSRAGGDTGELFF. The CDR3 DNA sequence: TGTGCCAGCAGCAGAGCGGGAGGGGACACCGGGGAGCTGTTTTTT.

The gene calls are TRBV7-2 and TRBJ2-7, with D possibly TRBD2 on 5 matching bases. The germline CDR1 and CDR2 sequences are SGHTA and FQGNSA. V lost 3 bases and J lost 0, with 9 bases in between. The CDR3 is 14 residues long. CDR3 in DNA: TGTGCCAGCAGCTTCCTGGGAGTCTCCTACGAGCAGTACTTC. It encodes CASSFLGVSYEQYF.

The genes are TRBV7-9 and TRBJ2-3, with 10 bases matching TRBD2. J gave up 4 bases and V 2 bases, and 6 bases lay outside the gene matches. Germline V gene data show CDR1 as SEHNR and CDR2 as FQNEAQ (reference sequence). This CDR3 has 16 amino acids. CDR3 sequence (DNA): TGTGCCAGCAGCTTATTCGCTAGCGGGAGCTCAGATACGCAGTATTTT. Its protein product is CASSLFASGSSDTQYF.

This chain uses TRBV30 with TRBJ1-3; TRBD1 matches 7 bases. V gave up 3 bases and J gave up 8 bases; unmatched junction bases: 10. CDR3 size: 14 residues. Per the germline V gene, CDR1 is GTSNPN and CDR2 is SVGIG (reference sequence). The CDR3: CAWSPTGLEYTIYF. The CDR3 coding sequence is TGTGCCTGGAGCCCGACAGGGCTTGAGTACACCATATATTTT.

The chain is built from TRBV6-1 and TRBJ1-5, with a weak D call TRBD1 (5 bases). Between the trimmed V and J ends, which lost 3 bases and 5 bases, there was a span of 8 bases. The CDR3 contains 13 residues. Looked up from germline, CDR1 is MNHNS and CDR2 is SASEGT. CDR3 DNA sequence: TGTGCCAGCAGTGACGGGGGTCATCAGCCCCAGCATTTT. Its protein is CASSDGGHQPQHF.

The V and J genes are TRBV19 and TRBJ1-2, with 8 bases that match TRBD1. From germline, CDR1 is LNHDA and CDR2 SQIVND (reference sequence). Trimming at V came to 5 bases and at J to 3 bases, leaving 5 bases not matched to a gene. The CDR3 contains 14 residues. The CDR3 protein is CASSPSDRDYGYTF. Written as DNA, the CDR3 is TGTGCCAGTAGTCCATCGGACAGGGACTATGGCTACACCTTC.

The chain carries TRBV7-9 and TRBJ2-7; possible D gene TRBD2, 5 bases. The CDR3 covers 15 residues. V dropped 3 bases and J dropped 7 bases, with 19 bases sitting between them. Germline V CDR1 and CDR2: SEHNR, FQNEAQ (reference sequence). The CDR3 reads CASSLGRRPPGEQYF. In DNA, the CDR3 is TGTGCCAGCAGCTTGGGAAGACGGCCGCCGGGGGAGCAGTACTTC.

The chain employs TRBV19 and TRBJ1-3, with no clear D. Trimming shortened V by 7 bases and J by 2 bases, and 15 bases separated the two germline ends. Germline V gene sequence: CDR1 LNHDA, CDR2 SQIVND (reference sequence). This CDR3 region has 15 residues. The chain's CDR3 is CASTLAGEAGNTIYF. The CDR3 region has the DNA TGTGCCAGTACCCTGGCGGGCGAAGCTGGAAACACCATATATTTT.

CDR3 region: CASTNGGASGNTIYF. The DNA for the CDR3 is TGCGCCAGCACGAATGGGGGCGCGTCCGGAAACACCATATATTTT. This sequence joins TRBV5-1 and TRBJ1-3; D might be TRBD1 (6 bases). The CDR3 consists of 15 residues. Germline V CDR1 and CDR2: SGHRS, YFSETQ. Trimming took off 6 bases at V and 4 bases at J, with 17 bases between the two ends.